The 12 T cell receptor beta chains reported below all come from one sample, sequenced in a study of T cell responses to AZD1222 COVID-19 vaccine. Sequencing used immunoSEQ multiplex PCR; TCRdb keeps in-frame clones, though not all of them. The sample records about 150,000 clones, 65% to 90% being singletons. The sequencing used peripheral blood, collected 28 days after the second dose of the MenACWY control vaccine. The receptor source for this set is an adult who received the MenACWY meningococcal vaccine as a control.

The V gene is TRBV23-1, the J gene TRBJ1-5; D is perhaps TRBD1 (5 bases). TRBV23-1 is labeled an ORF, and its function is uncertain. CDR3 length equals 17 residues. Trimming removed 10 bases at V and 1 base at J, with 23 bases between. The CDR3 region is CAIPPMAGRESNQPQHF. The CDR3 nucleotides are TGCGCCATACCTCCTATGGCAGGGAGGGAAAGCAATCAGCCCCAGCATTTT.

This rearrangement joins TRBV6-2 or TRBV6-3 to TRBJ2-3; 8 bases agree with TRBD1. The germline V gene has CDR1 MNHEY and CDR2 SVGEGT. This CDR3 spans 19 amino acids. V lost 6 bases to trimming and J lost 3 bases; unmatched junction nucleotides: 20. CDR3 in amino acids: CASSPQTAAGGKKTDTQYF. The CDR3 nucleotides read TGTGCCAGCAGCCCCCAGACCGCGGCAGGGGGCAAAAAGACAGATACGCAGTATTTT.

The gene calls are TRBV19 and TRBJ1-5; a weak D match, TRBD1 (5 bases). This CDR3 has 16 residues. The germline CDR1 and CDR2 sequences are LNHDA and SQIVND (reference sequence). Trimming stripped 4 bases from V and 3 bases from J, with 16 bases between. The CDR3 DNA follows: TGTGCCAGTAGTACCCTGACAGAGGGCCCCAATCAGCCCCAGCATTTT. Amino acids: CASSTLTEGPNQPQHF.

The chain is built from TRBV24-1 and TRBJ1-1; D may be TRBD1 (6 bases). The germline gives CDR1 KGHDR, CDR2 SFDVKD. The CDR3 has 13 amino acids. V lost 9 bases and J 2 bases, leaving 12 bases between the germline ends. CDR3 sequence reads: CATAGGYNTEAFF. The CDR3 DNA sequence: TGTGCCACCGCGGGGGGCTATAACACTGAAGCTTTCTTT.

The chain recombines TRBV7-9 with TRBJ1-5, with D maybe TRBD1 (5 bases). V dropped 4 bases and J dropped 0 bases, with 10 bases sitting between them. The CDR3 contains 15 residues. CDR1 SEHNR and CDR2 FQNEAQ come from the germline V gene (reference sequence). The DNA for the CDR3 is TGTGCCAGCAGCTCGACAGTCTATAGCAATCAGCCCCAGCATTTT. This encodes CASSSTVYSNQPQHF. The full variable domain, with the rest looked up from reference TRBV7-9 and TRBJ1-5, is DTGVSQNPRHKITKRGQNVTFRCDPISEHNRLYWYRQTLGQGPEFLTYFQNEAQLEKSRLLSDRFSAERPKGSFSTLEIQRTEQGDSAMYLCASSSTVYSNQPQHFGDGTRLSIL.

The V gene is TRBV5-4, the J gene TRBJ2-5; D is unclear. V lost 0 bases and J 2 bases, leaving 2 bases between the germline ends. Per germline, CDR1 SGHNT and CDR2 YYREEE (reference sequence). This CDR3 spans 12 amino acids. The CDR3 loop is CASSLEQETQYF. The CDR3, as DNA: TGTGCCAGCAGCTTGGAGCAAGAGACCCAGTACTTC.

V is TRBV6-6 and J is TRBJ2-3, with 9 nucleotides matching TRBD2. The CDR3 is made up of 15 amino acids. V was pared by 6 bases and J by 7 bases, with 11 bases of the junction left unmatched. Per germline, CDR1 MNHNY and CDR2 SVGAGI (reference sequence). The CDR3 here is CASSRRGGGANTQYF. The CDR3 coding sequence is TGTGCCAGCAGCCGCCGTGGCGGGGGGGCCAATACGCAGTATTTT.

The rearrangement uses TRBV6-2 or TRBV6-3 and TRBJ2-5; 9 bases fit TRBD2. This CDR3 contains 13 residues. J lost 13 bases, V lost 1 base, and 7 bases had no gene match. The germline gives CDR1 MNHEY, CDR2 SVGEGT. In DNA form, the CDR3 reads TGTGCCAGCAGTTACTGGCGGGAGGGCCCCCCGTACTTC. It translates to CASSYWREGPPYF.

The chain's CDR3 is CASSLQQGYEQYF. Here the CDR3 DNA reads TGTGCCAGCAGCCTACAACAGGGTTACGAGCAGTACTTC. The rearrangement joins TRBV6-5 to TRBJ2-7; tentatively, D is TRBD1 (6 bases). V was shortened by 6 bases and J by 4 bases, with 13 bases between the two germline ends. Germline V gene data show CDR1 as MNHEY and CDR2 as SVGAGI. This CDR3 spans 13 amino acids.

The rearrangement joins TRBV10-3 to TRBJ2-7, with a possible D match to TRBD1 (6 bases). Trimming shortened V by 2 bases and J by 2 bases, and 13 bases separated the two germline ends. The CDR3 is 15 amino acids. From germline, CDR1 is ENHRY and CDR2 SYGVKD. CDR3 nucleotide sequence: TGTGCCATCAGTGAGACAGGGAGCCCTACCTACGAGCAGTACGTC. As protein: CAISETGSPTYEQYV.

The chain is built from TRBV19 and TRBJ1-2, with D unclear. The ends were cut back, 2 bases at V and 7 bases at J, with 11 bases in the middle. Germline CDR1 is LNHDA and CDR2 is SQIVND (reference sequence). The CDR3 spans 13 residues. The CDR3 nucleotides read TGTGCCAGTAGTATATGGGATTTCGGTGGCTACACCTTC. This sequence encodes CASSIWDFGGYTF.

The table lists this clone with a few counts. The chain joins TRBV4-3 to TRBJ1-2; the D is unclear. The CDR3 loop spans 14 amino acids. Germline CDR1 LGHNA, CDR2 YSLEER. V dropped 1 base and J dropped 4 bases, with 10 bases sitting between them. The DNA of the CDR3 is TGCGCCAGCAGCCAAGCGGAAAGGGCCTATGGCTACACCTTC. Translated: CASSQAERAYGYTF.